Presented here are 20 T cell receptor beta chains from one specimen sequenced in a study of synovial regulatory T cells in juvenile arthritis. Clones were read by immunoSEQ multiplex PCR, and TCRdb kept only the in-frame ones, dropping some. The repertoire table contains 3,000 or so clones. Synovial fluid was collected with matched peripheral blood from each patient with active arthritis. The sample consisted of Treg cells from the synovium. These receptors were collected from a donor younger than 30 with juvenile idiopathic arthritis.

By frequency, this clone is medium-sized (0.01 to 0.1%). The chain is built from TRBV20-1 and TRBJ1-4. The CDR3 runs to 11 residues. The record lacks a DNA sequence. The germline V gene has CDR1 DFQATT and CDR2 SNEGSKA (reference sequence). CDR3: CSARINEKLFF.

CDR3 amino acids: CASSYYQGRRSGYTF. J is TRBJ1-2 and V is TRBV27; TCRdb's D call of TRBD1 is untestable without DNA. The CDR3 runs 15 residues. There is no recorded DNA. CDR1 and CDR2 from the germline V gene are MNHEY and SMNVEV (reference sequence).

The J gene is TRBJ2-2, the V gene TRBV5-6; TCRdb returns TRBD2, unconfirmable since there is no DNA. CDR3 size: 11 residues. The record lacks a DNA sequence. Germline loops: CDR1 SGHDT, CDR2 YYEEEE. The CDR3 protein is CASSSSGELFF.

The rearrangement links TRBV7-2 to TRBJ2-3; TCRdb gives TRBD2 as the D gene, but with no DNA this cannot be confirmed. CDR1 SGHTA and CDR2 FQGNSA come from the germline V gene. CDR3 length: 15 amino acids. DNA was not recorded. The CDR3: CASSLLPGGLDTQYF.

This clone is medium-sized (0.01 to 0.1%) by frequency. CDR3 protein: CASTVGGTGVIHGYTF. This chain connects TRBV19 to TRBJ1-2; TCRdb designates TRBD1, a call that cannot be tested without DNA. Per the germline V gene, CDR1 is LNHDA and CDR2 is SQIVND (reference sequence). CDR3 length equals 16 residues. No DNA is listed.

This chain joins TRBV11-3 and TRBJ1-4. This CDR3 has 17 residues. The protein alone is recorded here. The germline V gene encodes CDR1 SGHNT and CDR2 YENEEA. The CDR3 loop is CASSSTRISRDSEKLFF.

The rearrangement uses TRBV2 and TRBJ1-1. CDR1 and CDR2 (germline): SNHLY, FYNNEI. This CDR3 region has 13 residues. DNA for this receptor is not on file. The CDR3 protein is CASSYDPSTEAFF.

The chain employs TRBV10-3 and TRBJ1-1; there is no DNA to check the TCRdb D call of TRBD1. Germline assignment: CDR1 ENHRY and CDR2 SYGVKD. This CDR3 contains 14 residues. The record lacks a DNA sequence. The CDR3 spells CAIRSTGHNTEAFF.

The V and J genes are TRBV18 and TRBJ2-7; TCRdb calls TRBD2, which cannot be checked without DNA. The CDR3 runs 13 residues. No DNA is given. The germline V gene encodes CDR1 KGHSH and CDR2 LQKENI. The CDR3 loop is CASSPLRGQEQYF.

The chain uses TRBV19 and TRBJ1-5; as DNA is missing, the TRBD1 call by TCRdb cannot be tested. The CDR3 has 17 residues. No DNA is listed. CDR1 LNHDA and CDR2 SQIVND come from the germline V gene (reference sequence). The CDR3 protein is CASSSLWTGASNQPQHF.

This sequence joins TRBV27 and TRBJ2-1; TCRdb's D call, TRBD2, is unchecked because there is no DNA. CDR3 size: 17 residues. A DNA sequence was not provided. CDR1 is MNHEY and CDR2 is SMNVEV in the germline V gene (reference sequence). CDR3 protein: CASSSDPRREGYNEQFF.

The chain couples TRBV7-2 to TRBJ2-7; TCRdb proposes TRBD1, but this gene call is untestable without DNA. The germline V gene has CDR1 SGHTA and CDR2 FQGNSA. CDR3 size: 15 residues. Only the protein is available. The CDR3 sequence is CASSPPDRGGLEQYF.

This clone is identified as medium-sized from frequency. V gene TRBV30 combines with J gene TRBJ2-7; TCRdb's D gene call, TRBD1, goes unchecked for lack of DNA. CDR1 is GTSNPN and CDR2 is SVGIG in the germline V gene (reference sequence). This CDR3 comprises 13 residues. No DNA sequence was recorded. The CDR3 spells CAWSLDRGYEQYF.

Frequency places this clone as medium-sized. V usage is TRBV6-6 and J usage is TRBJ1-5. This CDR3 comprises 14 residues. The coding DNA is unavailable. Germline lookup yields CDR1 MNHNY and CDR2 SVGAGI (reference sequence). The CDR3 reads CASSYHDGPQPQHF.

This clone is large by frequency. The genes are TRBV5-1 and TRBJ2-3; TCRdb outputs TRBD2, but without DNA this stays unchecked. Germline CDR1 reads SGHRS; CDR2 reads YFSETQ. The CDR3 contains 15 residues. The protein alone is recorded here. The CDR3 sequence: CASSFQAGSTDTQYF. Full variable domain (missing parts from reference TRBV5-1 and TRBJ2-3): KAGVTQTPRYLIKTRGQQVTLSCSPISGHRSVSWYQQTPGQGLQFLFEYFSETQRNKGNFPGRFSGRQFSNSRSEMNVSTLELGDSALYLCASSFQAGSTDTQYFGPGTRLTVL.

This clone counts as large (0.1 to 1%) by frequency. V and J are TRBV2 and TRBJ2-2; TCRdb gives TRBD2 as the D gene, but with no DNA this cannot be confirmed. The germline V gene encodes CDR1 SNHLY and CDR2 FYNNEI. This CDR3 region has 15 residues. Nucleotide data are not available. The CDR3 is CASSVLAGKHGELFF.

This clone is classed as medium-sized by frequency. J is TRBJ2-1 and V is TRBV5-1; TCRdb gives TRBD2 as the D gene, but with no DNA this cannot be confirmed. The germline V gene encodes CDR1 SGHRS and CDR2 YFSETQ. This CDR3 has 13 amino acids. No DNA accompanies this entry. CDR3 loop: CASSRDQSYEQFF. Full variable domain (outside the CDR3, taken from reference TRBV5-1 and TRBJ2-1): KAGVTQTPRYLIKTRGQQVTLSCSPISGHRSVSWYQQTPGQGLQFLFEYFSETQRNKGNFPGRFSGRQFSNSRSEMNVSTLELGDSALYLCASSRDQSYEQFFGPGTRLTVL.

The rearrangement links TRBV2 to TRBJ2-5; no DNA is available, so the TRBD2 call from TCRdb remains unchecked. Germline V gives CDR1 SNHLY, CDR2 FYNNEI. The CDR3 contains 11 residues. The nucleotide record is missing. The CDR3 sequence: CASSPRETQYF.

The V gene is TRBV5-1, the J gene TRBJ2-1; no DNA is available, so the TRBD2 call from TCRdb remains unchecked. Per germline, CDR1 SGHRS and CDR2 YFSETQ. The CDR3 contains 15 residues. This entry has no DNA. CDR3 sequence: CASTRALADYNEQFF.

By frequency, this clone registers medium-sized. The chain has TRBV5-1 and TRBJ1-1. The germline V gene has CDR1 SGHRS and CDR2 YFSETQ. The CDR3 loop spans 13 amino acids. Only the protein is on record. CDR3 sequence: CASSFGEHTEAFF.